The clone carrying this TCR beta chain was detected only once. What it recognizes is unknown. Deep-level running was used for the assay. Libraries were prepared by immunoSEQ multiplex PCR; TCRdb keeps only in-frame clonotypes and omits some of them. The table lists roughly 2.6 million clones, more than 80% of them singletons. Trimming removed 0 bases from V and 7 bases from J, with 16 bases in between. CDR1 and CDR2 (germline): SGHRS, YFSETQ. This CDR3 comprises 15 residues. The source of the sample is a study of shared clonotypes between healthy human individuals. Study in general: Serving as donors were two women and three men, whose ages spanned 18 to 49. Study-level points and caveats: Sharing of clonotypes among donors was expected to vary with sequencing depth.

Researchers partitioned CD4+ cells into CD45RA+ naive and CD45RA-negative memory subsets. The specimen sequenced was naive CD4+ T cells sorted from blood. Subset denoted: CD45RA+ positively selected. This receptor was obtained from a man aged 18 to 30 in good health. The V and J genes are TRBV5-1 and TRBJ2-5; possibly TRBD1 for D (5 bases). This chain's CDR3 is CASSLGPGASGTQYF. The CDR3 region has the DNA TGCGCCAGCAGCTTGGGGCCTGGGGCGTCGGGGACCCAGTACTTC.